This TCR beta chain was profiled in a study of cytotoxic CD8 clonotypes in ibrutinib-treated CLL. Study in general: Treatment had run for a median around 12 months, range 6 to 36, when response samples were taken.

Study-wide results and caveats: The clonality went up when patients responded to ibrutinib and dropped back toward baseline at progression. There were differences in sampling times between sustained-remission and progressing patients.

Worth noting for this clone: Its antigen is still unknown.

Germline V gives CDR1 MNHEY, CDR2 SMNVEV (reference sequence). The CDR3 length is 18 residues. V was cut by 6 bases and J by 1 base, with 24 bases left in between. Here immunoSEQ multiplex PCR was the method, and the copy in TCRdb shows in-frame clones only, minus some. The table has over 120,000 clones, 80% seen once. The clonotype originates from a human donor with chronic lymphocytic leukemia. The chain is built from TRBV27 and TRBJ1-2; tentative D call: TRBD1 (6 bases). Here the sequenced sample was PBMCs, taken after 36 months of ibrutinib treatment. The CDR3 DNA sequence: TGTGCCAGCAGGGATTGGGACAACTCCCGGGGGGGTAACTATGGCTACACCTTC. Protein: CASRDWDNSRGGNYGYTF.